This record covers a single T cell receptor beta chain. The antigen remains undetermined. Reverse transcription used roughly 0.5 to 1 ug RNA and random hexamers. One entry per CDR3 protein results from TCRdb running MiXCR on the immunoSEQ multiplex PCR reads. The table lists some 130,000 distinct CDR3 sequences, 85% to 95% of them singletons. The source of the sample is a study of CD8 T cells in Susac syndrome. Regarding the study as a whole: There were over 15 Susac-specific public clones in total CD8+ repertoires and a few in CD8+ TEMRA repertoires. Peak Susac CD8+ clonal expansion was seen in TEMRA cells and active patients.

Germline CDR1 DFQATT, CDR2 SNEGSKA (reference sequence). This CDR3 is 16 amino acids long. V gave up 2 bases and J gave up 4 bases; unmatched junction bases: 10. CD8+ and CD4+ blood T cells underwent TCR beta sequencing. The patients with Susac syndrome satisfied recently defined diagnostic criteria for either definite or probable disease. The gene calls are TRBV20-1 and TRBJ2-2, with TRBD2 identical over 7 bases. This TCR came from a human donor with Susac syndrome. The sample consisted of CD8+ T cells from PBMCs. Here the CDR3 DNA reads TGCAGTGCTAGACAAACTAGCGCGGGAATCACCGGGGAGCTGTTTTTT. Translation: CSARQTSAGITGELFF.